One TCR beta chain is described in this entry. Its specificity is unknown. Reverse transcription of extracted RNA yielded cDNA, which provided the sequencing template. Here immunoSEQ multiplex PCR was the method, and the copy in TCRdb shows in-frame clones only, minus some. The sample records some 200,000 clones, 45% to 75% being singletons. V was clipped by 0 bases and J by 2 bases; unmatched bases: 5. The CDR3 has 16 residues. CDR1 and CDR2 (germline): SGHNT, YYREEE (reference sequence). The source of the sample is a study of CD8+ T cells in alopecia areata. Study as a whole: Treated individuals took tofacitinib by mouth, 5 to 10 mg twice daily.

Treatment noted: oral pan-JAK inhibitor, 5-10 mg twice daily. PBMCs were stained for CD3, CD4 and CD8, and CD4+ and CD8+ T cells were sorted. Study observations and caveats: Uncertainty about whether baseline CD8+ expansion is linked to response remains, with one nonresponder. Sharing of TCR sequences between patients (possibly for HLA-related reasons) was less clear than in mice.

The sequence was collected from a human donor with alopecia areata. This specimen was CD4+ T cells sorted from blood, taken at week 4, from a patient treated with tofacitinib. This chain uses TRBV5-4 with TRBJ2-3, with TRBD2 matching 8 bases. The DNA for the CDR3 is TGTGCCAGCAGCTTGGGCCAGCGGGGGCCCACAGATACGCAGTATTTT. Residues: CASSLGQRGPTDTQYF.